Below, 31 T cell receptor beta chains from the same sample are listed, as sequenced in a study of blood T cell repertoires in COVID-19. TCRdb keeps only in-frame clones here, not all; method: immunoSEQ multiplex PCR. The table includes about 190,000 clones, around 80% detected once. The material sequenced was peripheral blood. These receptor sequences come from a woman aged 50 to 60 with acute or convalescent COVID-19.

The V gene is TRBV7-9, the J gene TRBJ2-2; weak D call: TRBD1 (6 bases). Germline CDR1 and CDR2: SEHNR and FQNEAQ (reference sequence). The CDR3 loop spans 16 amino acids. The V gene lost 4 bases and the J gene lost 0 bases, with 12 bases spanning the gap. The DNA for the CDR3 is TGTGCCAGCAGCTCGAAGGGGGATACGAACACCGGGGAGCTGTTTTTT. Protein sequence: CASSSKGDTNTGELFF.

There are a few counts of this clone. The V and J genes are TRBV7-6 and TRBJ2-1; 8 bases agree with TRBD2. CDR3 length: 15 amino acids. The germline V gene encodes CDR1 SGHVS and CDR2 FNYEAQ. V trimming: 0 bases; J trimming: 5 bases; junction bases outside the gene matches: 3. The CDR3 sequence: CASSLASGAHNEQFF. Written as DNA, the CDR3 is TGTGCCAGCAGCTTAGCTAGCGGGGCCCACAATGAGCAGTTCTTC.

The genes are TRBV27 and TRBJ2-1, with 7 positions matching TRBD2. Unmatched junction bases numbered 10, after V lost 4 bases and J lost 4 bases. The CDR3 is made up of 16 amino acids. Germline-derived CDR1 and CDR2 are MNHEY and SMNVEV (reference sequence). The CDR3 loop reads CASSSPAAGAYNEQFF. CDR3 nucleotide sequence: TGTGCCAGCAGTTCCCCAGCGGCGGGAGCATACAATGAGCAGTTCTTC.

The rearrangement uses TRBV4-2 and TRBJ2-4; 11 nucleotides line up with TRBD2. Germline lookup yields CDR1 LGHNA and CDR2 YNFKEQ. Trimming took 0 bases from V and 7 from J; bases not matched to a gene: 8. The CDR3 is 17 residues long. DNA for the CDR3: TGTGCCAGCAGCCAAGATCGGGCTAGCGGGGGGTTTAACATTCAGTACTTC. Its protein is CASSQDRASGGFNIQYF.

This sequence joins TRBV15 and TRBJ2-1, with D uncertain. CDR1 is LNHNV, CDR2 YYDKDF, per germline (reference sequence). The germline V and J ends were trimmed by 7 bases and 7 bases, with 14 bases remaining between them. The CDR3 totals 13 residues. The CDR3 region is CATKFAPVNEQFF. The CDR3 coding sequence is TGTGCCACCAAATTCGCCCCGGTGAATGAGCAGTTCTTC.

This clone appeared a few times. The chain carries TRBV11-3 and TRBJ2-3; D may be TRBD2 (6 bases). V lost 5 bases and J lost 5, with 20 bases in between. The CDR3 is made up of 16 amino acids. CDR1 and CDR2 from the germline V gene are SGHNT and YENEEA. The CDR3 region is CASSNRLGAQVDTQYF. The CDR3 coding sequence is TGTGCCAGCAGCAACCGACTAGGCGCCCAGGTAGATACGCAGTATTTT.

The chain recombines TRBV28 with TRBJ1-4, with D perhaps TRBD1 (6 bases). Trimming took 8 bases from V and 4 from J, leaving 11 bases between them. CDR1 MDHEN and CDR2 SYDVKM come from the germline V gene. This CDR3 region has 13 residues. CDR3 nucleotide sequence: TGTGCCAGCGTGGACAGAAATAATGAAAAACTGTTTTTT. This sequence encodes CASVDRNNEKLFF.

J is TRBJ1-6 and V is TRBV30; 7 bases line up with TRBD1. The CDR3 is 13 residues long. V lost 2 bases and J lost 9; bases outside the gene matches: 4. Looked up from germline, CDR1 is GTSNPN and CDR2 is SVGIG (reference sequence). The DNA of the CDR3 is TGTGCCTGGAGTAGGGGGCCAGGTTCACCCCTCCACTTT. It translates to CAWSRGPGSPLHF.

This clone has only a few counts. This chain joins TRBV28 and TRBJ1-2; D might be TRBD1 (5 bases). The CDR3 loop spans 14 amino acids. The V end was cut by 8 bases, the J end by 3 bases, with 16 bases between. Germline V CDR1 and CDR2: MDHEN, SYDVKM. The CDR3 coding sequence is TGTGCCAGCCAGACAGCCTCCCTTGACTATGGCTACACCTTC. As protein: CASQTASLDYGYTF.

V is TRBV14 and J is TRBJ2-7; 7 bases agree with TRBD1. The CDR3 is made up of 14 amino acids. Germline values: CDR1 SGHDN, CDR2 FVKESK. V lost 4 bases and J lost 6; bases outside the gene matches: 9. The CDR3 loop is CASSPQGTTGEQYF. The CDR3 DNA sequence: TGTGCCAGCAGCCCACAGGGGACGACTGGCGAGCAGTACTTC.

V usage is TRBV20-1 and J usage is TRBJ1-5, with D possibly matching TRBD1 (5 bases). The ends were cut back, 3 bases at V and 3 bases at J, with 12 bases in the middle. The CDR3 is 14 amino acids. Germline V CDR1 and CDR2: DFQATT, SNEGSKA (reference sequence). The CDR3 region is CSASSNRPNQPQHF. The CDR3 DNA is TGCAGTGCTAGTTCGAACAGGCCCAATCAGCCCCAGCATTTT.

V usage is TRBV11-2 and J usage is TRBJ1-1; no clear D. The CDR3 loop spans 15 amino acids. The V gene lost 0 bases and the J gene lost 0 bases, with 8 bases spanning the gap. Germline CDR1 SGHAT, CDR2 FQNNGV. The CDR3 sequence: CASSLDGHLNTEAFF. The CDR3 DNA is TGTGCCAGCAGCTTAGATGGCCATTTGAACACTGAAGCTTTCTTT.

The chain recombines TRBV7-9 with TRBJ1-2; the match to TRBD1 covers 7 bases. Germline CDR1 reads SEHNR; CDR2 reads FQNEAQ (reference sequence). Trimming at V came to 4 bases and at J to 2 bases, leaving 10 bases not matched to a gene. This CDR3 has 16 amino acids. CDR3 amino acids: CASSSPAGGENYGYTF. The CDR3 DNA is TGTGCCAGCAGCTCCCCGGCAGGGGGAGAAAACTATGGCTACACCTTC.

There are a few counts of this clone. This chain joins TRBV19 and TRBJ1-2; the D gene is possibly TRBD1 (6 bases). CDR1 LNHDA and CDR2 SQIVND come from the germline V gene (reference sequence). This CDR3 is built from 13 residues. The V end lost 2 bases, the J end lost 13 bases, and 17 bases lay between the germline ends. The CDR3, as DNA: TGTGCCAGTAGTATAACCGGACAGTTGGATGGCACCTTC. This translates into CASSITGQLDGTF.

A single count supports this clone. The chain carries TRBV24-1 and TRBJ1-1; D call uncertain. The CDR3 has 13 amino acids. Germline CDR1 reads KGHDR; CDR2 reads SFDVKD. The ends were cut back, 4 bases at V and 11 bases at J, with 16 bases in the middle. CDR3 amino acids: CATSETEGFGAFF. CDR3 nucleotides: TGTGCCACCAGTGAAACGGAGGGATTCGGGGCTTTCTTT.

The rearrangement joins TRBV5-1 to TRBJ1-1; the match to TRBD1 covers 10 bases. CDR1 is SGHRS and CDR2 is YFSETQ in the germline V gene. The V gene end was trimmed by 4 bases and the J gene end by 0 bases; junction bases not matched to a gene: 6. The CDR3 is 16 amino acids. CDR3 in DNA: TGCGCCAGCAGCATCCAGACAGGGGGCTTGAACACTGAAGCTTTCTTT. Translated: CASSIQTGGLNTEAFF. Full variable domain (rest looked up from reference TRBV5-1 and TRBJ1-1): KAGVTQTPRYLIKTRGQQVTLSCSPISGHRSVSWYQQTPGQGLQFLFEYFSETQRNKGNFPGRFSGRQFSNSRSEMNVSTLELGDSALYLCASSIQTGGLNTEAFFGQGTRLTVV.

The chain joins TRBV7-2 to TRBJ1-6, with D possibly being TRBD1 (6 bases). V lost 2 bases and J lost 9, with 14 bases in between. Germline V CDR1 and CDR2: SGHTA, FQGNSA. The CDR3 sequence is 15 residues long. Here the CDR3 reads CASSLHRALGSPLHF. The CDR3 region has the DNA TGTGCCAGCAGCTTACACAGGGCGTTAGGTTCACCCCTCCACTTT.

This clone came up a few times. The chain employs TRBV5-5 and TRBJ1-5, with TRBD1 identical over 10 bases. J gave up 6 bases and V 0 bases, and 3 bases lay outside the gene matches. The CDR3 contains 15 residues. The germline gives CDR1 SGHKS, CDR2 YYEKEE (reference sequence). CDR3 amino acids: CASSLGQGASQPQHF. The CDR3 DNA is TGTGCCAGCAGCTTGGGACAGGGGGCGAGTCAGCCCCAGCATTTT.

The chain employs TRBV18 and TRBJ2-7, with 9 bases aligning to TRBD1. The germline gives CDR1 KGHSH, CDR2 LQKENI. V shed 3 bases, J shed 2 bases, and the junction held 5 bases outside the gene matches. This CDR3 spans 15 amino acids. The CDR3 spells CASSPGQGTPYEQYF. The CDR3 DNA reads TGTGCCAGCTCACCGGGACAGGGAACCCCCTACGAGCAGTACTTC.

CDR3 sequence (DNA): TGTGCCAGCAGATACACTTCAACCGGGGAGCTGTTTTTT. Residues: CASRYTSTGELFF. This chain joins TRBV6-2 or TRBV6-3 and TRBJ2-2; D gene unclear. The CDR3 runs to 13 residues. Germline V gene data show CDR1 as MNHEY and CDR2 as SVGEGT. The V end lost 6 bases, the J end lost 5 bases, and 10 bases lay between the germline ends.

At least ten counts were recorded for this clone. The rearrangement joins TRBV5-1 to TRBJ2-2; D possibly corresponds to TRBD1 (5 bases). The CDR3 runs to 15 residues. CDR1 SGHRS and CDR2 YFSETQ come from the germline V gene. The V end lost 1 base, the J end lost 2 bases, and 9 bases lay between the germline ends. The CDR3 DNA reads TGCGCCAGCAGCTTGAAAGGGGCCAACACCGGGGAGCTGTTTTTT. Protein sequence: CASSLKGANTGELFF. The full variable domain, with the rest looked up from reference TRBV5-1 and TRBJ2-2, is KAGVTQTPRYLIKTRGQQVTLSCSPISGHRSVSWYQQTPGQGLQFLFEYFSETQRNKGNFPGRFSGRQFSNSRSEMNVSTLELGDSALYLCASSLKGANTGELFFGEGSRLTVL.

This chain links TRBV15 with TRBJ2-7; TRBD2 matches 7 bases. CDR3 length: 16 residues. CDR1 and CDR2 (germline): LNHNV, YYDKDF (reference sequence). The J segment lost 4 bases and the V segment lost 3 bases, leaving 12 bases of the junction unmatched. The CDR3 reads CATSSRFVGEGYEQYF. CDR3 in DNA: TGTGCCACCAGCAGCCGTTTCGTAGGGGAGGGGTACGAGCAGTACTTC.

V is TRBV3-1 (or the pseudogene TRBV3-2) and J is TRBJ1-1, with D uncertain. Germline values: CDR1 LGHDT, CDR2 YNNKEL (reference sequence). The CDR3 consists of 13 residues. Between the trimmed V and J ends, which lost 4 bases and 4 bases, there was a span of 10 bases. The CDR3 here is CASSREWATEAFF. For the CDR3, the DNA is TGTGCCAGCAGCCGGGAGTGGGCCACTGAAGCTTTCTTT.

The sample holds one count of this clone. The chain is built from TRBV6-1 and TRBJ2-7; no definite D call. The CDR3 covers 15 residues. CDR1 is MNHNS, CDR2 SASEGT, per germline. Trimming stripped 2 bases from V and 0 bases from J, with 11 bases between. The CDR3 region has the DNA TGTGCCAGCAGTGAATACTCAACCGGCTCCTACGAGCAGTACTTC. It encodes CASSEYSTGSYEQYF.

V is TRBV24-1 and J is TRBJ2-1, with D perhaps matching TRBD2 (5 bases). Germline V gene sequence: CDR1 KGHDR, CDR2 SFDVKD. There are 14 residues in the CDR3. V gave up 1 base and J gave up 10 bases, with 13 bases separating them. The CDR3, as DNA: TGTGCCACCAGTGATTTAGGTTGGTCGGGGGAGCAGTTCTTC. Encoded protein: CATSDLGWSGEQFF.

The gene calls are TRBV28 and TRBJ2-1, with D maybe TRBD2 (5 bases). V was trimmed by 5 bases and J by 8 bases, leaving 22 bases between them. CDR3 length: 16 residues. The germline gives CDR1 MDHEN, CDR2 SYDVKM. The CDR3 here is CASSLRGWGGGDEQFF. The CDR3 DNA sequence: TGTGCCAGCAGTCTCCGCGGGTGGGGTGGTGGAGATGAGCAGTTCTTC.

The V call is TRBV2, the J call TRBJ1-1; TRBD1 might be the D (6 bases). V was shortened by 7 bases and J by 1 base, with 13 bases between the two germline ends. The germline V gene encodes CDR1 SNHLY and CDR2 FYNNEI. This CDR3 has 14 residues. This CDR3 reads CASTPVGQNTEAFF. CDR3 nucleotide sequence: TGTGCCAGCACCCCTGTGGGACAGAACACTGAAGCTTTCTTT.

The V gene is TRBV7-9, the J gene TRBJ1-1; D is ambiguous. The V end was cut by 5 bases, the J end by 8 bases, with 18 bases between. The CDR3 totals 14 residues. The V gene's germline CDR1 is SEHNR and CDR2 FQNEAQ (reference sequence). CDR3 nucleotide sequence: TGTGCCAGCAGCACTCCGAAAAGGGAGGGAGAAGCTTTCTTT. Its protein is CASSTPKREGEAFF.

V is TRBV11-3 and J is TRBJ1-1; possibly TRBD1 for D (6 bases). CDR1 and CDR2 (germline): SGHNT, YENEEA. The CDR3 contains 15 residues. Trimming removed 5 bases from V and 4 bases from J, with 17 bases in between. The CDR3 bases are TGTGCCAGCAGCCAAACTGGGGGCCTGGGCACTGAAGCTTTCTTT. It codes for CASSQTGGLGTEAFF. The full variable domain, with the rest looked up from reference TRBV11-3 and TRBJ1-1, is EAGVVQSPRYKIIEKKQPVAFWCNPISGHNTLYWYLQNLGQGPELLIRYENEEAVDDSQLPKDRFSAERLKGVDSTLKIQPAELGDSAVYLCASSQTGGLGTEAFFGQGTRLTVV.

The chain combines TRBV9 with TRBJ1-1; no clear D gene. CDR1 and CDR2 (germline): SGDLS, YYNGEE. The CDR3 consists of 13 residues. With 0 bases removed from V and 0 bases from J, the gap between germline ends came to 3 bases. The CDR3 bases are TGTGCCAGCAGCGTAGTTATGAACACTGAAGCTTTCTTT. This encodes CASSVVMNTEAFF.

The J gene is TRBJ1-5, the V gene TRBV19, with D possibly matching TRBD1 (6 bases). The CDR3 sequence is 16 residues long. The germline V and J ends were trimmed by 7 bases and 1 base, with 17 bases remaining between them. The germline V gene has CDR1 LNHDA and CDR2 SQIVND (reference sequence). CDR3 coding DNA: TGTGCCAGTACCATCACAAGCCAGGGGAGCAATCAGCCCCAGCATTTT. Encoded protein: CASTITSQGSNQPQHF.